The 2 T cell receptor beta chains in this list originate from one sample, sequenced in a study of blood T cell repertoires in COVID-19. The table came from immunoSEQ multiplex PCR; TCRdb's copy has only in-frame clones and leaves some out. This table has roughly 200,000 clones, 75% to 90% appearing once. The sequenced sample consisted of PBMCs or T cells enriched from blood (not recorded which). These receptors were obtained from a middle-aged man who had recovered from COVID-19.

The gene calls are TRBV7-9 and TRBJ2-1; a weak D match, TRBD2 (6 bases). Germline V gene sequence: CDR1 SEHNR, CDR2 FQNEAQ (reference sequence). This CDR3 comprises 15 residues. Trimming removed 3 bases from V and 3 bases from J, with 12 bases in between. CDR3 in DNA: TGTGCCAGCAGCTTCCCAGGACTAAGCTACAATGAGCAGTTCTTC. It encodes CASSFPGLSYNEQFF.

The chain is built from TRBV5-8 and TRBJ2-5; perhaps TRBD1 as D (5 bases). Germline V gene data show CDR1 as SGHTS and CDR2 as YDEGEE. The CDR3 extends over 14 amino acids. V lost 4 bases and J lost 7, with 17 bases in between. CDR3 protein: CASSRQTQVGTQYF. The CDR3 DNA reads as TGTGCCAGCAGCCGACAGACCCAGGTTGGGACCCAGTACTTC.